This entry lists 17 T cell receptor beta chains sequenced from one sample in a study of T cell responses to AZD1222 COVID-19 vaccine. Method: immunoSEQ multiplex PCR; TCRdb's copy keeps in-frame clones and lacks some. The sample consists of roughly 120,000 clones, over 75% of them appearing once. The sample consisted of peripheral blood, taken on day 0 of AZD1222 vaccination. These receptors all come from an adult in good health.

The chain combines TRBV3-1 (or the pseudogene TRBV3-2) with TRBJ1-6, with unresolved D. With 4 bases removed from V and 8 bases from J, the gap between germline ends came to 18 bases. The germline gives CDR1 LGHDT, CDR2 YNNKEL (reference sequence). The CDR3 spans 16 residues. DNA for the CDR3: TGTGCCAGCAGCCTGGCATTTGACTCTTTGGATTCACCCCTCCACTTT. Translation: CASSLAFDSLDSPLHF.

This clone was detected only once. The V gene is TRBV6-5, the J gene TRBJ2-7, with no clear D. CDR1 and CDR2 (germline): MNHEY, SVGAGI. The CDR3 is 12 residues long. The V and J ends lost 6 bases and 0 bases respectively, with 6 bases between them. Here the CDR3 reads CASRPHSYEQYF. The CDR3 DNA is TGTGCCAGCAGGCCGCACTCCTACGAGCAGTACTTC.

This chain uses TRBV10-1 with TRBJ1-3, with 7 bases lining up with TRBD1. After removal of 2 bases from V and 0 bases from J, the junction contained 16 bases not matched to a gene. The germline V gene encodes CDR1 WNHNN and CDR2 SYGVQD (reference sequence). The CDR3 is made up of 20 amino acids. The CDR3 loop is CASSERGFRGGKDSGNTIYF. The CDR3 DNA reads TGCGCCAGCAGTGAGAGAGGTTTCAGGGGGGGAAAGGACTCTGGAAACACCATATATTTT.

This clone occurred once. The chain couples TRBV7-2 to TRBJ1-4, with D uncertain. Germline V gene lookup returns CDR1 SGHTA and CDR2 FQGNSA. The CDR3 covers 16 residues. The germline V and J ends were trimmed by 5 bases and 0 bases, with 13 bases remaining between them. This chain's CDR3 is CASSPGAPATNEKLFF. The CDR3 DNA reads TGTGCCAGCAGCCCGGGCGCGCCTGCAACTAATGAAAAACTGTTTTTT.

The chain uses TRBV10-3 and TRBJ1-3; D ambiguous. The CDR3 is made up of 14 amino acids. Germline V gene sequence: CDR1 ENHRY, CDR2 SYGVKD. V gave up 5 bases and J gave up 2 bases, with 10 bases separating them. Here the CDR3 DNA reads TGTGCCATCAGTCCCGGGGTTGCTGGAAACACCATATATTTT. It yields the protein CAISPGVAGNTIYF.

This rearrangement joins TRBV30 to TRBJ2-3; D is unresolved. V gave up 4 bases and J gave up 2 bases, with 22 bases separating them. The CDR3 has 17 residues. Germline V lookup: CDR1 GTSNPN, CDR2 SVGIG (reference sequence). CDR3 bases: TGTGCCTGGACCCTCCCGGCGGTCAATCCCTTCACAGATACGCAGTATTTT. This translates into CAWTLPAVNPFTDTQYF.

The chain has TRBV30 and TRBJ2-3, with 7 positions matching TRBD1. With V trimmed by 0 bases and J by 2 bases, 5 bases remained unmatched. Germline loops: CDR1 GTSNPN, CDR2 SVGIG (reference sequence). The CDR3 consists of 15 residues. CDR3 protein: CAWSVLTGLTDTQYF. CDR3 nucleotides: TGTGCCTGGAGTGTACTGACAGGGCTCACAGATACGCAGTATTTT.

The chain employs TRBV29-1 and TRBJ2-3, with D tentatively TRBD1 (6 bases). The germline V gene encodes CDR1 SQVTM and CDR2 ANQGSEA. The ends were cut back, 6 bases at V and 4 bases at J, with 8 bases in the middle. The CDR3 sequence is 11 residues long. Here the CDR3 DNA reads TGCAGCGTGGGGGCCTCAGATACGCAGTATTTT. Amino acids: CSVGASDTQYF.

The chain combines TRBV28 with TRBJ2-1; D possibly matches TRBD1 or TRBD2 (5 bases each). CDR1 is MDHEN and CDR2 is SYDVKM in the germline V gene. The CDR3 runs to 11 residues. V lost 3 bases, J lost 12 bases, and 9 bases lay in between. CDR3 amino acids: CASSLGEGQFF. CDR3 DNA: TGTGCCAGCAGTTTGGGGGAAGGGCAGTTCTTC.

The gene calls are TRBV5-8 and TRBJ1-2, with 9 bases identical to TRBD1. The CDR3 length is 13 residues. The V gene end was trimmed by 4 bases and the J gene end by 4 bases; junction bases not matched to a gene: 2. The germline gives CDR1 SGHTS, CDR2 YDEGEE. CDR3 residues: CASSPGQGYGYTF. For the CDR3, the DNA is TGTGCCAGCAGCCCGGGACAGGGCTATGGCTACACCTTC.

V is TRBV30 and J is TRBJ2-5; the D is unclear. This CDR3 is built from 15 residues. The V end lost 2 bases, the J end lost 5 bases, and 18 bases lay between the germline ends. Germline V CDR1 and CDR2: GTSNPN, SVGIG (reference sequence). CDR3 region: CAWSPFGVSAETQYF. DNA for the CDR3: TGTGCCTGGAGTCCATTTGGGGTCTCAGCGGAGACCCAGTACTTC.

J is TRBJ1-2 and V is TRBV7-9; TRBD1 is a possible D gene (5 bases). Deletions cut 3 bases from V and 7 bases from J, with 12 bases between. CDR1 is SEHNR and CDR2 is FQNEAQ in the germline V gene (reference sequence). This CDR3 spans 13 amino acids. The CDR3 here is CASSFRQGAGYTF. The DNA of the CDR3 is TGTGCCAGCAGCTTTAGGCAGGGCGCTGGCTACACCTTC.

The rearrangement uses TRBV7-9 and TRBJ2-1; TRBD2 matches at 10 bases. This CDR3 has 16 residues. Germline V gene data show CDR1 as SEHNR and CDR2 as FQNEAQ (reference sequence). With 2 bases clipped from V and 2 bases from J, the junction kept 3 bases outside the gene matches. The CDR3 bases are TGTGCCAGCAGCTTACTAGCGGGGGCGACCTACAATGAGCAGTTCTTC. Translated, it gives CASSLLAGATYNEQFF. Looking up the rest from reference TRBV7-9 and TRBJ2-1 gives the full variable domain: DTGVSQNPRHKITKRGQNVTFRCDPISEHNRLYWYRQTLGQGPEFLTYFQNEAQLEKSRLLSDRFSAERPKGSFSTLEIQRTEQGDSAMYLCASSLLAGATYNEQFFGPGTRLTVL.

The CDR3 coding sequence is TGTGCCAGCAGCTTAGGGGTATCTGGATCACCCCTCCACTTT. Amino acid sequence: CASSLGVSGSPLHF. The chain employs TRBV5-6 and TRBJ1-6, with TRBD1 as a possible D gene (5 bases). The CDR3 is made up of 14 amino acids. CDR1 and CDR2 (germline): SGHDT, YYEEEE. Between the trimmed V and J ends, which lost 2 bases and 10 bases, there was a span of 13 bases.

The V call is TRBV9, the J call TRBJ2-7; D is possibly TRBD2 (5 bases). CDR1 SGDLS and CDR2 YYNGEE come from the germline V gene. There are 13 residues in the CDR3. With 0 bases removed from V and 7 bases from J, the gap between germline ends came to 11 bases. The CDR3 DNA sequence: TGTGCCAGCAGCGTAGGCATAGGGAGAGAGCAGTACTTC. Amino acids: CASSVGIGREQYF.

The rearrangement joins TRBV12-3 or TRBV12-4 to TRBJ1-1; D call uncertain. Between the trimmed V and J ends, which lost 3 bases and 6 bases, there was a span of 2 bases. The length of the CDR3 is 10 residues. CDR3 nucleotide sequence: TGTGCCAGCAGTTTCGCTGAAGCTTTCTTT. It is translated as CASSFAEAFF.

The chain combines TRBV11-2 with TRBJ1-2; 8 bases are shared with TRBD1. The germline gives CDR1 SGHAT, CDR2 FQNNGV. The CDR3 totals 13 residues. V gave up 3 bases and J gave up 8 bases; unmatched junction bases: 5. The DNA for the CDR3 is TGTGCCAGCAGCTTGGGACAGGTCAACGGCTACACCTTC. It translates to CASSLGQVNGYTF.